This T cell receptor beta chain was sequenced during a study of shared clonotypes between healthy human individuals (TCRdb year 2020). General notes on the study: The cohort included three men and a couple of women between 18 and 49 years of age. The study deeply sequenced blood TCR repertoires of about 5 healthy adults to estimate repertoire size and the extent of clonotype sharing between individuals. Libraries were prepared and TCR repertoires were sequenced by different laboratories using diverse techniques, in order to increase sequencing depth and limit assay-specific biases. Leukapheresis yielded between about 0.94 and 9 billion PBMCs per donor. What the authors observed across the whole study: Because the study included only a small number of donors, the genetic and exposure-history diversity represented was limited. Pairwise subsampling led to the expectation that sequencing depth would affect the degree of clonotype sharing among donors. Sampling was restricted to blood, and TCR repertoires in tissues likely differ from the TCR repertoires found in blood.

The CDR3 holds 17 amino acids from the cysteine to the phenylalanine. Of all the DNA, just the CDR3 is kept, 51 bases in frame from base 1. As encoded in the germline V gene, CDR1 is SGHRS while CDR2 is YFSETQ. V and J are trimmed by 0 bases and 4 bases, and the gene matches miss 7 bases of the junction. On this clone itself: Its antigen remains unidentified. Base qualities are not recorded, but no much larger clone differs from it by a single base.

The donors were healthy, HIV-negative adults who had no recently reported acute infections or vaccinations. Every donor was a Caucasian adult living in Nashville, Tennessee, USA. For unsorted samples, about 90 million PBMCs were counted and genomic DNA was extracted with the QIAamp DNA Blood Mini kit. Blood was obtained by leukapheresis, after which PBMCs were separated by Ficoll-Histopaque density gradient centrifugation and cryopreserved in liquid nitrogen vapor phase. Using the deep immunoSEQ assay, multiplex PCR amplified TCR CDR3 regions from genomic DNA. Genomic DNA extracted from each cell subset was distributed evenly over all wells of several immunoSEQ 96-well plates, and each plate served as one replicate. For unsorted PBMC, 250 to 350 ng of genomic DNA, equivalent to tens of thousands of T cell genomes, went into each replicate PCR. Unsorted PBMC genomic DNA was sequenced across ten immunoSEQ deep assay plates. Purified libraries were quantified with a Qubit 3.0 fluorometer, sized on a Bioanalyzer 2100, and re-quantified with the KAPA Library Quantification kit. A separate single-read 150-cycle Illumina NextSeq 550 flow cell was used to sequence each immunoSEQ 96-well plate. The study's processing was this. Because only junctional sequences without quality scores were contained in the immunoSEQ output, filtering matching that applied to full-length reads could not be performed. Sequences were annotated with PyIR, a Python wrapper for IgBLAST v1.9, and V/J genes and CDR3 were assigned using IMGT germline references. Any read was removed if the V/J assignment was weak (E-value above 1e-6), the CDR3 was missing, or the read contained stop codons, out-of-frame junctions, or ambiguous translated residues. V3J clonotypes were defined as sequences sharing the same inferred V gene, J gene, and CDR3 amino acid sequence. The percentage overlap between two repertoires was calculated by dividing the number of shared unique clonotypes by the size of the smaller repertoire. Three approaches were used to assess repertoire richness: RTK rarefaction, the Chao1 estimator, and Recon v2.1 estimates of unobserved clonotypes. The clones in this table, taken by TCRdb from immuneACCESS, are in-frame only. Not every clone is retained; where verified, under half of the shortfall comes from an unresolved V gene, and the cause of the rest is unknown. That table supplies the V and J calls and clone size; D and trimming were determined from the DNA. The sample data list approximately 460,000 clones, and roughly three quarters of these were observed just once. The biggest ten clones account for approximately 12% of the sample.

The sample taken for sequencing was PBMCs. This TCR was recovered from a woman between 40 and 50 years old in good health. Some clones in this sample may be carry-over from other donors' samples. The receptor chain draws on TRBV5-1 and TRBJ2-1; TRBD2 aligns with 10 central bases. The nucleotides are TGCGCCAGCAGCTTGGTGGCTAGCGGGGGAGTTTACAATGAGCAGTTCTTC. It translates as CASSLVASGGVYNEQFF.